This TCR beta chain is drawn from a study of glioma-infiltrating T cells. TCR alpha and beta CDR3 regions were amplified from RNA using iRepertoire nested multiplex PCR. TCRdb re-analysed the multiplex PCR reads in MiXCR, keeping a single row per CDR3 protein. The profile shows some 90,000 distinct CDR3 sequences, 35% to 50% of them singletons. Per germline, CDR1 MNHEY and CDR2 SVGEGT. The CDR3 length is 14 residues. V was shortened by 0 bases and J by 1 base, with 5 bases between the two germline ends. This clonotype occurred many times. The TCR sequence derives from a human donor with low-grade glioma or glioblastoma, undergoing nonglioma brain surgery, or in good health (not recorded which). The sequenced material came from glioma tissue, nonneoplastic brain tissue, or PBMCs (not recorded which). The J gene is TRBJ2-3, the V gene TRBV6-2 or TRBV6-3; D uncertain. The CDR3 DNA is TGTGCCAGCAGTTACTCGTGGGGCACAGATACGCAGTATTTT. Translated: CASSYSWGTDTQYF.